These 28 T cell receptor beta chains were sequenced from one sample in a study of beta chain features in type 1 diabetes. Since all of the isolated RNA was reverse transcribed, expressed TCRB transcripts were what got sequenced. The method was immunoSEQ multiplex PCR; TCRdb's version includes in-frame clones alone and lacks a portion of them. The data show nearly 250,000 clones, roughly an eighth seen once. The sequenced sample consisted of naive CD4+ T cells from blood. Every receptor here comes from a woman between 40 and 55 years old in good health.

The genes are TRBV18 and TRBJ1-2, with 8 bases that match TRBD1. With 6 bases clipped from V and 8 bases from J, the junction kept 5 bases outside the gene matches. The CDR3 consists of 12 residues. The germline V gene has CDR1 KGHSH and CDR2 LQKENI. The CDR3 DNA sequence: TGTGCCAGCTCGACAGGGGCCGGGGGCTACACCTTC. It yields the protein CASSTGAGGYTF.

This clone has just one count. The chain employs TRBV2 and TRBJ1-4; D unclear. This CDR3 has 13 residues. Germline V lookup: CDR1 SNHLY, CDR2 FYNNEI. Trimming pared 10 bases from V and 4 bases from J, leaving 13 bases between. CDR3 DNA: TGTGCCACCTCTAGCGGCTATAATGAAAAACTGTTTTTT. Translation gives CATSSGYNEKLFF.

The rearrangement links TRBV27 to TRBJ2-3; 10 bases are shared with TRBD2. CDR3 size: 15 residues. Germline V gene lookup returns CDR1 MNHEY and CDR2 SMNVEV (reference sequence). V lost 6 bases and J lost 2; bases outside the gene matches: 5. The CDR3 loop is CASRASGGHTDTQYF. DNA of the CDR3: TGTGCCAGCAGGGCTAGCGGGGGCCACACAGATACGCAGTATTTT.

This clone was seen only a few times. The V and J genes are TRBV6-4 and TRBJ1-4; D may be TRBD1 (6 bases). Germline CDR1 MRHNA, CDR2 SNTAGT. V lost 5 bases, J lost 4 bases, and 11 bases lay in between. The CDR3 consists of 14 residues. The CDR3 is CASSQDRGNEKLFF. CDR3 DNA sequence: TGTGCCAGCAGTCAGGACAGAGGTAATGAAAAACTGTTTTTT.

The sample holds a few counts of this clone. The CDR3 DNA follows: TGTGCCAGCAGCGTAGATAGGGGGAGGGGGGAGACCCAGTACTTC. Translating gives CASSVDRGRGETQYF. The V gene is TRBV9, the J gene TRBJ2-5, with D maybe TRBD2 (7 bases). Germline CDR1 is SGDLS and CDR2 is YYNGEE. The CDR3 extends over 15 amino acids. The V end was cut by 0 bases, the J end by 5 bases, with 14 bases between.

This clone was counted a few times. The same CDR3 arises from other DNA sequences in this sample as well. The chain is built from TRBV7-2 and TRBJ2-3; D uncertain. V lost 3 bases, J lost 1 base, and 5 bases lay in between. The CDR3 extends over 13 amino acids. CDR1 is SGHTA and CDR2 is FQGNSA in the germline V gene. Here the CDR3 reads CASSFTRTDTQYF. The CDR3 coding sequence is TGTGCCAGCAGCTTTACTCGCACAGATACGCAGTATTTT.

V gene TRBV7-9 combines with J gene TRBJ1-1; 8 nucleotides match TRBD1. This CDR3 has 15 amino acids. Germline assignment: CDR1 SEHNR and CDR2 FQNEAQ (reference sequence). V was clipped by 4 bases and J by 9 bases; unmatched bases: 13. Written as DNA, the CDR3 is TGTGCCAGCAGCTATCGACCCGTGGGACAGGAACAAGCTTTCTTT. This sequence encodes CASSYRPVGQEQAFF.

The V call is TRBV6-5, the J call TRBJ2-1, with a weak D call TRBD1 (5 bases). The CDR3 has 16 residues. V was pared by 4 bases and J by 2 bases, with 15 bases between. Germline loops: CDR1 MNHEY, CDR2 SVGAGI. CDR3 coding DNA: TGTGCCAGCAGTTCCGACCTTGACAGAGCCTACAATGAGCAGTTCTTC. It codes for CASSSDLDRAYNEQFF.

V and J are TRBV19 and TRBJ1-6; D remains ambiguous. This CDR3 spans 12 amino acids. V was cut by 6 bases and J by 17 bases, with 17 bases left in between. Per the germline V gene, CDR1 is LNHDA and CDR2 is SQIVND (reference sequence). CDR3 sequence reads: CASRIRGPAVHF. CDR3 coding DNA: TGTGCCAGTAGGATACGAGGCCCCGCGGTCCACTTT. Full variable domain (missing parts from reference TRBV19 and TRBJ1-6): DGGITQSPKYLFRKEGQNVTLSCEQNLNHDAMYWYRQDPGQGLRLIYYSQIVNDFQKGDIAEGYSVSREKKESFPLTVTSAQKNPTAFYLCASRIRGPAVHFGNGTRLTVT.

This chain connects TRBV11-2 to TRBJ2-1, with 7 bases lining up with TRBD2. CDR3 size: 17 residues. Germline V gene lookup returns CDR1 SGHAT and CDR2 FQNNGV. Unmatched junction bases numbered 14, after V lost 5 bases and J lost 4 bases. The CDR3 region has the DNA TGTGCCAGCAGCCCCCGGTTTCTGCGGGGGAAGTACAATGAGCAGTTCTTC. It translates to CASSPRFLRGKYNEQFF.

The rearrangement uses TRBV7-9 and TRBJ1-1; D not certain. Trimming took 1 base from V and 0 from J, leaving 9 bases between them. The CDR3 is 15 amino acids. CDR1 and CDR2 (germline): SEHNR, FQNEAQ (reference sequence). The CDR3 region has the DNA TGTGCCAGCAGCTTAGTCCCCCAAATGAACACTGAAGCTTTCTTT. This translates into CASSLVPQMNTEAFF.

Points on this clone: An end of the junction does not agree with germline; a read error may underlie this. The genes are TRBV5-6 and TRBJ1-3, with TRBD1 matching over 9 bases. Germline lookup yields CDR1 SGHDT and CDR2 YYEEEE. This CDR3 is built from 13 residues. The CDR3 nucleotides are TGTGCCAGCAGCCGGGACAGGGCCGTCTCACCGGATTTT. Translation: CASSRDRAVSPDF.

The chain is built from TRBV10-3 and TRBJ2-5; 7 nucleotides line up with TRBD2. After removal of 8 bases from V and 3 bases from J, the junction contained 3 bases not matched to a gene. This CDR3 comprises 12 residues. Per the germline V gene, CDR1 is ENHRY and CDR2 is SYGVKD. The chain's CDR3 is CAIGLAEETQYF. CDR3 in DNA: TGTGCCATCGGGCTAGCGGAAGAGACCCAGTACTTC.

The sample holds a few counts of this clone. This rearrangement joins TRBV2 to TRBJ2-7; 7 bases are shared with TRBD1. V lost 7 bases to trimming and J lost 0 bases; unmatched junction nucleotides: 3. In germline, CDR1 is SNHLY, CDR2 FYNNEI. CDR3 size: 13 residues. This CDR3 reads CASKRDSSYEQYF. Written as DNA, the CDR3 is TGTGCCAGCAAAAGGGACAGCTCCTACGAGCAGTACTTC. The complete variable domain, with remaining parts taken from reference TRBV2 and TRBJ2-7, reads EPEVTQTPSHQVTQMGQEVILRCVPISNHLYFYWYRQILGQKVEFLVSFYNNEISEKSEIFDDQFSVERPDGSNFTLKIRSTKLEDSAMYFCASKRDSSYEQYFGPGTRLTVT.

This clone was detected a few times. V gene TRBV7-9 combines with J gene TRBJ2-5; TRBD2 aligns across 12 bases. The germline gives CDR1 SEHNR, CDR2 FQNEAQ (reference sequence). The CDR3 covers 16 residues. V shed 5 bases, J shed 3 bases, and the junction held 7 bases outside the gene matches. CDR3 in amino acids: CASSDTSGGYKETQYF. CDR3 in DNA: TGTGCCAGCAGCGATACTAGCGGGGGGTACAAAGAGACCCAGTACTTC.

The CDR3 DNA reads TGTGCCAGCACGAGGTCGCCCCCCGGACACGCTGGACAGGTTTATAGCAATCAGCCCCAGCATTTT. Amino acid sequence: CASTRSPPGHAGQVYSNQPQHF. The chain uses TRBV2 and TRBJ1-5; 7 nucleotides align to TRBD1. The CDR3 is 22 residues long. Germline V gives CDR1 SNHLY, CDR2 FYNNEI. V lost 7 bases, J lost 0 bases, and 27 bases stayed unmatched.

This clone was counted between two and nine times. The gene calls are TRBV7-2 and TRBJ1-3; weak D call: TRBD1 (5 bases). The germline V gene encodes CDR1 SGHTA and CDR2 FQGNSA. Trimming pared 5 bases from V and 7 bases from J, leaving 15 bases between. There are 14 residues in the CDR3. The CDR3 sequence is CASSQSGGRNTIYF. The CDR3 bases are TGTGCCAGCAGCCAATCGGGGGGTCGGAACACCATATATTTT.

The sample holds a few counts of this clone. The CDR3 spells CASSVLGATRNTGELFF. CDR3 sequence (DNA): TGTGCCAGCAGCGTCCTGGGGGCTACACGGAACACCGGGGAGCTGTTTTTT. The chain carries TRBV9 and TRBJ2-2; D is possibly TRBD1 (6 bases). Trimming removed 2 bases from V and 1 base from J, with 15 bases in between. The CDR3 has 17 amino acids. Germline CDR1 is SGDLS and CDR2 is YYNGEE.

This chain uses TRBV7-2 with TRBJ1-1; D gene ambiguous. The ends were cut back, 7 bases at V and 1 base at J, with 10 bases in the middle. Germline-derived CDR1 and CDR2 are SGHTA and FQGNSA. This CDR3 contains 13 residues. The CDR3, as DNA: TGTGCCAGCAACAATAGGAGGAACACTGAAGCTTTCTTT. This translates into CASNNRRNTEAFF.

This rearrangement joins TRBV10-3 to TRBJ2-2; 10 nucleotides match TRBD1. The length of the CDR3 is 15 residues. The germline V gene encodes CDR1 ENHRY and CDR2 SYGVKD. The V gene end was trimmed by 7 bases and the J gene end by 5 bases; junction bases not matched to a gene: 7. The CDR3 coding sequence is TGTGCCATCAAATTAGACAGGGGGCAAACCGGGGAGCTGTTTTTT. As protein: CAIKLDRGQTGELFF.

The table lists this clone with many counts. The chain couples TRBV29-1 to TRBJ2-7, with a weak D call TRBD1 (6 bases). V was cut by 7 bases and J by 1 base, with 11 bases left in between. Germline CDR1 reads SQVTM; CDR2 reads ANQGSEA. The CDR3 contains 12 residues. The CDR3 region has the DNA TGCAGCGCATCGACAGGATCCTACGAGCAGTACTTC. This sequence encodes CSASTGSYEQYF.

The CDR3 DNA follows: TGTGCCAGCTCACCGAGATGGTGGCCTCCGGGGTCCGGGGAGCTGTTTTTT. It yields the protein CASSPRWWPPGSGELFF. This chain links TRBV18 with TRBJ2-2; D may be TRBD2 (5 bases). V was clipped by 3 bases and J by 6 bases, with 20 bases between them. CDR1 is KGHSH and CDR2 is LQKENI in the germline V gene. The length of the CDR3 is 17 residues.

This clone was recorded a few times. The chain combines TRBV18 with TRBJ2-3, with TRBD2 matching over 8 bases. Germline CDR1 is KGHSH and CDR2 is LQKENI. The ends lost 10 bases at V and 2 bases at J; junction bases unmatched: 14. The CDR3 contains 16 residues. This CDR3 reads CAKNPTGGVSTDTQYF. DNA for the CDR3: TGTGCCAAGAACCCGACCGGGGGGGTCTCCACAGATACGCAGTATTTT.

V and J are TRBV7-9 and TRBJ2-1; 8 nucleotides match TRBD1. Germline-derived CDR1 and CDR2 are SEHNR and FQNEAQ (reference sequence). V lost 3 bases, J lost 5 bases, and 3 bases stayed unmatched. The CDR3 loop spans 14 amino acids. The CDR3 sequence is CASSFQGADNEQFF. CDR3 bases: TGTGCCAGCAGCTTTCAGGGGGCAGACAATGAGCAGTTCTTC.

This sequence joins TRBV7-9 and TRBJ2-5; no firm D call. Between the trimmed V and J ends, which lost 7 bases and 4 bases, there was a span of 10 bases. This CDR3 contains 12 residues. Germline V gives CDR1 SEHNR, CDR2 FQNEAQ (reference sequence). The CDR3 sequence is CASTPGGETQYF. CDR3 nucleotides: TGTGCCAGCACCCCGGGTGGAGAGACCCAGTACTTC.

This clone was seen only a few times. This chain links TRBV5-6 with TRBJ2-1; possibly TRBD2 for D (7 bases). V lost 7 bases and J 1 base, leaving 15 bases between the germline ends. The CDR3 sequence is 15 residues long. The germline gives CDR1 SGHDT, CDR2 YYEEEE. The CDR3 DNA follows: TGTGCCAGCGTTGTGGGGGGGCGGTCCTACAATGAGCAGTTCTTC. Its translation is CASVVGGRSYNEQFF. Full variable domain (outside the CDR3, taken from reference TRBV5-6 and TRBJ2-1): DAGVTQSPTHLIKTRGQQVTLRCSPKSGHDTVSWYQQALGQGPQFIFQYYEEEERQRGNFPDRFSGHQFPNYSSELNVNALLLGDSALYLCASVVGGRSYNEQFFGPGTRLTVL.

The chain carries TRBV4-1 and TRBJ1-2; 9 bases are a match to TRBD1. The CDR3 is 16 amino acids. CDR1 is MGHRA, CDR2 YSYEKL, per germline. J lost 2 bases, V lost 1 base, and 5 bases had no gene match. The CDR3 bases are TGCGCCAGCAGCCAAGTGCCGGGACAGGGCAACTATGGCTACACCTTC. This encodes CASSQVPGQGNYGYTF.

There are a few counts of this clone. The rearrangement links TRBV7-2 to TRBJ2-5; 13 nucleotides match TRBD2. The V gene end was trimmed by 2 bases and the J gene end by 1 base; junction bases not matched to a gene: 1. This CDR3 is built from 16 residues. Germline values: CDR1 SGHTA, CDR2 FQGNSA. The CDR3 coding sequence is TGTGCCAGCAGCTTAAGACTAGCGGGGGGCCAAGAGACCCAGTACTTC. Translated, it gives CASSLRLAGGQETQYF.